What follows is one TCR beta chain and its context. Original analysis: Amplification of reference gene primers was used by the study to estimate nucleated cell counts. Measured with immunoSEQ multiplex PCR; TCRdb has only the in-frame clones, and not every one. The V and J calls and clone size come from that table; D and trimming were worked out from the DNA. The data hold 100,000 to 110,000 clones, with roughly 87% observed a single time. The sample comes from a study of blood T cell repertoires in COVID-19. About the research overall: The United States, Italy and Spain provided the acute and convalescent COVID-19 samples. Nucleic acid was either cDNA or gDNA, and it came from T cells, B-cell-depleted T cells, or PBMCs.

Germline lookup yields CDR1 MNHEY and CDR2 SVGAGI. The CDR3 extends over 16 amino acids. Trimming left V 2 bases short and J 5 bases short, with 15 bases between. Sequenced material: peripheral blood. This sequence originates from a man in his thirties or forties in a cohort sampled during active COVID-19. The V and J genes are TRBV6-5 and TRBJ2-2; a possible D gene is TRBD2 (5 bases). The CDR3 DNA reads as TGTGCCAGCAGTTACCGGAGGAGCGAAGGGACCGGGGAGCTGTTTTTT. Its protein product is CASSYRRSEGTGELFF.